This T cell receptor (beta chain) is from a study of CD8+CD57+ T cells in acquired aplastic anemia. Study context: When averaged, DNA from sorted CD4+ and CD8+ cells came to 3.2 ug.

TCR beta VDJ combinations and CDR3 sequences were profiled from genomic DNA. TCRdb fed the reads into MiXCR, producing one record per CDR3 protein. This sample has more than 100,000 distinct CDR3 sequences, with around 48% found just once. Study-level findings and limits: Common to patients and controls were twenty-nine CD8+ CDR3 sequences.

Of note for this clonotype: Its specificity is not known.

From germline, CDR1 is ENHRY and CDR2 SYGVKD. CDR3 length: 14 amino acids. The V gene lost 5 bases and the J gene lost 3 bases, with 14 bases spanning the gap. The gene calls are TRBV10-3 and TRBJ2-7, with D possibly being TRBD1 (5 bases). Sequences were obtained from sorted CD4+, CD8+, or CD8+CD57+ T cells (not recorded which) from PBMCs. This TCR was recovered from a human donor in good health, serving as a control. The CDR3 region is CAISRTLSLYEQYF. The CDR3, as DNA: TGTGCCATCAGTCGGACACTATCCCTCTACGAGCAGTACTTC.